This TCR beta chain was retrieved from a study of blood T cell repertoires in COVID-19. Germline V lookup: CDR1 KGHDR, CDR2 SFDVKD. The V end lost 0 bases, the J end lost 11 bases, and 9 bases lay between the germline ends. The CDR3 is made up of 12 amino acids. Some clones are missing from TCRdb's copy, which holds only in-frame ones; the method was immunoSEQ multiplex PCR. The sample has 220,000 or so clones; over 75% are singletons. Participants were aged roughly 18 to 90 years from approximately 23 US areas. This clone showed up just once. The sequence was obtained from a woman aged 55-69 years who had recovered from COVID-19. The V call is TRBV24-1, the J call TRBJ1-2; no clear D. Sequenced input: PBMCs or T cells enriched from blood (not recorded which). CDR3 protein: CATSDLSGEYTF. In nucleotides, the CDR3 is TGTGCCACCAGTGATTTGAGTGGGGAGTACACCTTC.